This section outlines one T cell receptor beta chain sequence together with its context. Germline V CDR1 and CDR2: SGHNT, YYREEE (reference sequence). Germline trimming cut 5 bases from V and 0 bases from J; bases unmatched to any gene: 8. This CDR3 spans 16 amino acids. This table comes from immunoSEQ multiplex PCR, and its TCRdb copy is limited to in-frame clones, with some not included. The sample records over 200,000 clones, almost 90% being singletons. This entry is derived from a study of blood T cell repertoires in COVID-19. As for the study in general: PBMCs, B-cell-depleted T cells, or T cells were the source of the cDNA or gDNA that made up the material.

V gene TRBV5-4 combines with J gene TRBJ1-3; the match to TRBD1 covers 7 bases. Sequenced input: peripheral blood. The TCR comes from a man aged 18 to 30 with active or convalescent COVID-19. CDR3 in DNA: TGTGCCAGCAGTCCCGGGACAGAGAGCTCTGGAAACACCATATATTTT. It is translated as CASSPGTESSGNTIYF.